Listed below are T cell receptor beta chains from one sample, sequenced in a study of T cell responses to AZD1222 COVID-19 vaccine. The repertoire was sequenced with immunoSEQ multiplex PCR; TCRdb's copy has only in-frame clones and lacks some. The data hold 180,000 or so clones, with about 90% observed a single time. The specimen was peripheral blood, collected 28 days after the second AZD1222 dose. The receptor set was obtained from an adult who received the AZD1222 COVID-19 vaccine. The CDR3 runs from the conserved cysteine through the conserved F or W. A D gene is named only where the DNA matches it firmly. Size values are once, few and many counts, or a class for expanded clones, and some rows have none.

d_call clone_size j_call v_call cdr3_nt cdr3_aa
NA NA TRBJ1-1 TRBV14 TGTGCCAGCAGCCAAGTGGACAGAGGGCTGAACACTGAAGCTTTCTTT CASSQVDRGLNTEAFF
TRBD2 NA TRBJ2-3 TRBV2 TGTGCCAACTCGGGACTAGTGTCAGATACGCAGTATTTT CANSGLVSDTQYF
NA NA TRBJ1-5 TRBV12-3/TRBV12-4 TGTGCCAGCAGTTTAACCGAGAATCAGCCCCAGCATTTT CASSLTENQPQHF
NA NA TRBJ1-5 TRBV27 TGTGCCAGCAGTTTCACGGGGGGGCATCAGCCCCAGCATTTT CASSFTGGHQPQHF
NA NA TRBJ2-3 TRBV10-1 TGCGCCAGCAGTGAGGATGATACGCAGTATTTT CASSEDDTQYF
TRBD1 NA TRBJ1-2 TRBV27 TGTGCCAGCAGTTTATGGGGACAGGGCTCTAACTATGGCTACACCTTC CASSLWGQGSNYGYTF
NA NA TRBJ1-1 TRBV28 TGTGCCAGCGATGAAGGGGACCATGTGAACACTGAAGCTTTCTTT CASDEGDHVNTEAFF
NA NA TRBJ2-1 TRBV4-3 TGCGCCAGCAGCCAAAGTCCACTATCTGAGCAGTTCTTC CASSQSPLSEQFF
NA NA TRBJ1-2 TRBV14 TGTGCCAGCAGCCAAGATACAGGGTATGGCTACACCTTC CASSQDTGYGYTF
TRBD1 NA TRBJ1-1 TRBV5-1 TGCGCCAGCAGCCCCAGGGGGGACGCTGAAGCTTTCTTT CASSPRGDAEAFF
NA NA TRBJ1-3 TRBV4-1 TGCGCCAGCAGCCAAGTCTTGGTTGGAAACACCATATATTTT CASSQVLVGNTIYF
NA NA TRBJ1-4 TRBV19 TGTGCCAGTAGTATACAGGGGACAACTAATGAAAAACTGTTTTTT CASSIQGTTNEKLFF
NA NA TRBJ1-1 TRBV19 TGTGCCAGTAGTACGGGAGGGCAGACGAACACTGAAGCTTTCTTT CASSTGGQTNTEAFF
NA NA TRBJ2-1 TRBV6-5 TGTGCCAGCAGGGGTGGGGGAGGCTACAATGAGCAGTTCTTC CASRGGGGYNEQFF
NA NA TRBJ1-2 TRBV9 TGTGCCAGCAGCGCTCACACAGGAGGAGGCTACACCTTC CASSAHTGGGYTF
TRBD2 NA TRBJ2-7 TRBV4-2 TGTGCCAGCAGCCAGGCTTTCGCGGGGGGGACCTCTCTCGAGCAGTACTTC CASSQAFAGGTSLEQYF
NA NA TRBJ1-1 TRBV7-8 TGTGCCAGCAGCCCCCAAAGGGGGAACACTGAAGCTTTCTTT CASSPQRGNTEAFF
TRBD1 NA TRBJ1-2 TRBV6-5 TGTGCCAGCAGTTACTCCTGGCAGGGGGCGTTAGGCTACACCTTC CASSYSWQGALGYTF
NA NA TRBJ2-3 TRBV2 TGTGCCAGCAGTGGAAGCATTAGCACAGATACGCAGTATTTT CASSGSISTDTQYF
TRBD1 NA TRBJ1-2 TRBV4-2 TGTGCCAGCAGCCATCCCGGGACAGGGGGACCCTATGGCTACACCTTC CASSHPGTGGPYGYTF
NA NA TRBJ1-3 TRBV6-6 TGTGCCAGCAGTTACCACCCCGGAAACACCATATATTTT CASSYHPGNTIYF
NA NA TRBJ1-1 TRBV30 TGTGCCTGGAGTAGATTGAACACTGAAGCTTTCTTT CAWSRLNTEAFF
NA NA TRBJ2-3 TRBV7-2 TGTGCCAGCAGCCCCGGCACAGATACGCAGTATTTT CASSPGTDTQYF
NA NA TRBJ2-3 TRBV12-5 TGTGCTAGTGGCCCTAATTCAGGCGATACGCAGTATTTT CASGPNSGDTQYF
TRBD2 NA TRBJ2-7 TRBV28 TGTGCCAGCAGTTTCCCGCCTAGCGGGAGGTACGAGCAGTACTTC CASSFPPSGRYEQYF
TRBD1 NA TRBJ1-2 TRBV9 TGTGCCAGCAGCGGCCGAGACAGGGACGGCAACTATGGCTACACCTTC CASSGRDRDGNYGYTF
TRBD2 NA TRBJ2-2 TRBV7-2 TGTGCCAGCAGCTTGGCCCTAGCGGGGGGCACCGGGGAGCTGTTTTTT CASSLALAGGTGELFF
TRBD2 NA TRBJ2-1 TRBV7-9 TGTGCCAGCAGCAATAGCGGGGGGGCCAATGAGCAGTTCTTC CASSNSGGANEQFF
TRBD2 NA TRBJ2-1 TRBV14 TGTGCCAGCAGCCGCGGGACTAGCGGGGGGAGGGTATATGAGCAGTTCTTC CASSRGTSGGRVYEQFF
NA NA TRBJ1-4 TRBV29-1 TGCAGCGTCCTGATTGGAGGTTTTAATGAAAAACTGTTTTTT CSVLIGGFNEKLFF
TRBD1 NA TRBJ1-4 TRBV19 TGTGCCAGTACCCCCGGACAGGGCCTCAGGTCGGAAAAACTGTTTTTT CASTPGQGLRSEKLFF
NA NA TRBJ1-1 TRBV30 TGTGCCTGGGAGACAGTGATGAACACTGAAGCTTTCTTT CAWETVMNTEAFF
NA NA TRBJ1-2 TRBV23-1 TGCGCCAGCAGTCGAGCCCTGGGAGTTTCCTATGGCTACACCTTC CASSRALGVSYGYTF
NA NA TRBJ2-2 TRBV5-8 TGTGCCAGCAGACCCTCGGGGAACACCGGGGAGCTGTTTTTT CASRPSGNTGELFF
NA NA TRBJ1-2 TRBV7-2 TGTGCCAGCCAGCCTGGGGGAGTGGGCTATGGCTACACCTTC CASQPGGVGYGYTF
NA many TRBJ1-6 TRBV5-4 TGTGCCAGCAGCTTGGACAGTCAGATTTATAATTCACCCCTCCACTTT CASSLDSQIYNSPLHF
TRBD1 NA TRBJ1-5 TRBV19 TGTGCCAGTAGTTTCCCTGGACAGGGGTTTAATCAGCCCCAGCATTTT CASSFPGQGFNQPQHF
NA NA TRBJ1-1 TRBV20-1 TGCAGTTCTAGTGCACACAAGGGGAACACTGAAGCTTTCTTT CSSSAHKGNTEAFF
TRBD2 NA TRBJ2-1 TRBV7-6 TGTGCCAGCAGCCCGGCGACTCTAGCGGGAGTTTTCGAGCAGTTCTTC CASSPATLAGVFEQFF
TRBD1 NA TRBJ1-2 TRBV7-2 TGTGCCAGCAGCTCACAGGGGTCTTATAACTATGGCTACACCTTC CASSSQGSYNYGYTF
NA once TRBJ1-5 TRBV30 TGTGCCTGGAGTGGGGCCCGGGGGCCCTATAGCAATCAGCCCCAGCATTTT CAWSGARGPYSNQPQHF
NA NA TRBJ1-2 TRBV19 TGTGCCAGTAGGGGACGGGACACTAACTATGGCTACACCTTC CASRGRDTNYGYTF
TRBD1 NA TRBJ2-1 TRBV3-1/TRBV3-2 TGTGCCAGCAGCCCCGGGACAGCCTACAATGAGCAGTTCTTC CASSPGTAYNEQFF